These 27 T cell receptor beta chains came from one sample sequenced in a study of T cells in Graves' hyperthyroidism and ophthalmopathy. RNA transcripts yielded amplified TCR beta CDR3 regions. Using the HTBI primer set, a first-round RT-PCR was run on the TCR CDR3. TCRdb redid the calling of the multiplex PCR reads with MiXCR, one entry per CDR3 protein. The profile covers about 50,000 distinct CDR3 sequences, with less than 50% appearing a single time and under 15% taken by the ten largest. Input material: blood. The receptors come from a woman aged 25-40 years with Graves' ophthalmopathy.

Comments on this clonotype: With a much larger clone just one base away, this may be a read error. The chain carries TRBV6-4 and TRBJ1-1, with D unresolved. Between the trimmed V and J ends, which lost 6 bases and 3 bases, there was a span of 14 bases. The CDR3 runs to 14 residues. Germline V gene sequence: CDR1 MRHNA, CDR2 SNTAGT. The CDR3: CASSRVRLHTEAFF. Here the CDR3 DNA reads TGTGCCAGCAGCCGAGTACGTTTGCACACTGAAGCTTTCTTT.

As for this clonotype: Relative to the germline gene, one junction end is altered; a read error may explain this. The CDR3 bases are TGTGCCAGTAGCATAGGTCGGGAGAATGGCTACACCTTC. Translating it yields CASSIGRENGYTF. The chain links TRBV19 to TRBJ1-2; D is ambiguous. Germline values: CDR1 LNHDA, CDR2 SQIVND (reference sequence). The CDR3 runs to 13 residues.

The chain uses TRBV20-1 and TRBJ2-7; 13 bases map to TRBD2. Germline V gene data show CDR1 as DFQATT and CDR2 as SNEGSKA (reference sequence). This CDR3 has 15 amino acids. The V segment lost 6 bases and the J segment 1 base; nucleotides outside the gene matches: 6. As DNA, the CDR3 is TGCAGTGCGCCGGGACTAGCGGGAAGGTCCTACGAGCAGTACTTC. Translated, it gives CSAPGLAGRSYEQYF.

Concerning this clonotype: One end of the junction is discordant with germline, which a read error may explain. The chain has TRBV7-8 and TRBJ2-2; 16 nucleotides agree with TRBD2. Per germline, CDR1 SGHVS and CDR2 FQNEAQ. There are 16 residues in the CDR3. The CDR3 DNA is TGTGCCAGCAGCGTCGGGACTAGCGGGAGGGCCGGTGAGCTGTTTTTT. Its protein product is CASSVGTSGRAGELFF.

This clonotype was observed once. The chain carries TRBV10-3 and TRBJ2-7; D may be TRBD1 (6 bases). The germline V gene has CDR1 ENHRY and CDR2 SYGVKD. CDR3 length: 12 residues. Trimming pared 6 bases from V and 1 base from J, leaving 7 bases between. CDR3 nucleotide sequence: TGTGCCATCAGGACAGGATCCTACGAGCAGTACTTC. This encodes CAIRTGSYEQYF.

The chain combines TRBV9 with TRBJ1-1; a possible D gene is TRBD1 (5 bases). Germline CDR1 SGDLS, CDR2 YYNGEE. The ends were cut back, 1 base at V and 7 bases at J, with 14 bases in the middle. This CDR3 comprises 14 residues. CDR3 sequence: CASSVSWGLGEAFF. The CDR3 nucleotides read TGTGCCAGCAGCGTATCTTGGGGGTTGGGTGAAGCTTTCTTT.

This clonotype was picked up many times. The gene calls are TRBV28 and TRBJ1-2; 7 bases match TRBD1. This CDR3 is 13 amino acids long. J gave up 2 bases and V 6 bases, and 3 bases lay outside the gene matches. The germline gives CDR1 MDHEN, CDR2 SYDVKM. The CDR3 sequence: CASRLDRNYGYTF. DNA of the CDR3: TGTGCCAGCAGACTGGACAGGAACTATGGCTACACCTTC.

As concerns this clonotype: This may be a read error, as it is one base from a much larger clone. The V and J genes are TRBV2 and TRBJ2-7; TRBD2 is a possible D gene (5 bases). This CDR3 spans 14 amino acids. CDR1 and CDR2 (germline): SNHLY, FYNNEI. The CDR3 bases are TGTGCCAGCAGTTCACGCGCTTGGGGTAGCGAGCAGCACTTC. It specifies CASSSRAWGSEQHF.

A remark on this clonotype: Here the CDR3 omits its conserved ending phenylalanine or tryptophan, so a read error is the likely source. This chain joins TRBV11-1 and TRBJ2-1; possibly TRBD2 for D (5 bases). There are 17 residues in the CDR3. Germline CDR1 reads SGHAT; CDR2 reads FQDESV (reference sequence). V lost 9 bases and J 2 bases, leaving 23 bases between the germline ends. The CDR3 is CASSAPTGNRTYNEQFL. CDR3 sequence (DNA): TGTGCCAGTAGCGCACCGACGGGAAATAGGACCTACAATGAGCAGTTCTTA.

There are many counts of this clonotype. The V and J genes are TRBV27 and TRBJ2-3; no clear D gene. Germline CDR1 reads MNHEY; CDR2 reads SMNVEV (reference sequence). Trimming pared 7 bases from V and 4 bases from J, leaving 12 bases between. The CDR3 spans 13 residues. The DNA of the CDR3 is TGTGCCAGCATCGGGCTGATCCCAGATACGCAGTATTTT. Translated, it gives CASIGLIPDTQYF.

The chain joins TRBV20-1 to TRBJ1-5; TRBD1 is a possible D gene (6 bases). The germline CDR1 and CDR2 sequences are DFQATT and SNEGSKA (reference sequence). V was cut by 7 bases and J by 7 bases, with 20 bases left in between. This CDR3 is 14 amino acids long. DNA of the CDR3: TGCAGTGTTACGGGACACGGGGCAAGCCAGCCCCAGCATTTT. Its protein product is CSVTGHGASQPQHF.

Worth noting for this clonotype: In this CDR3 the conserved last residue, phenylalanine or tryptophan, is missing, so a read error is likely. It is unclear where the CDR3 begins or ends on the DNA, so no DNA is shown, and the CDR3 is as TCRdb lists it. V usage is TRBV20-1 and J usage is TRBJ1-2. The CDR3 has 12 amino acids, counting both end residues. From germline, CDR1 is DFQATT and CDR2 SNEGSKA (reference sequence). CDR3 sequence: CSARVRGRAIPY.

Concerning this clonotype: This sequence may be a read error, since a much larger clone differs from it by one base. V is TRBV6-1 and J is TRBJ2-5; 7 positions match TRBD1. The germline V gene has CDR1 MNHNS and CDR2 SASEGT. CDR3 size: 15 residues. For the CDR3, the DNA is TGTGCCAGCAGTACAGGGGCCCTTGACCAAGACACCCAGTACTTC. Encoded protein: CASSTGALDQDTQYF.

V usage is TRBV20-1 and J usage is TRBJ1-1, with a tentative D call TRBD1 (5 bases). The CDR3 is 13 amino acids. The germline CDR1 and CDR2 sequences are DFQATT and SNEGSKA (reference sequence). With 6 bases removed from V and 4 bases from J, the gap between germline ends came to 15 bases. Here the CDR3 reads CSASGGAVTEAFF. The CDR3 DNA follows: TGCAGTGCATCAGGAGGGGCCGTCACTGAAGCTTTCTTT.

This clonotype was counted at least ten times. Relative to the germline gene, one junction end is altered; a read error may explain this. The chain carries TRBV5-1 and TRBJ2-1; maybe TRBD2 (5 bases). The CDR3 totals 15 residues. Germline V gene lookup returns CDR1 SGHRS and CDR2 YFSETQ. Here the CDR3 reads CASSLADSSHNEQFF. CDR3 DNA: TGCGCCAGCAGCTTAGCGGACTCCTCCCACAATGAGCAGTTCTTC.

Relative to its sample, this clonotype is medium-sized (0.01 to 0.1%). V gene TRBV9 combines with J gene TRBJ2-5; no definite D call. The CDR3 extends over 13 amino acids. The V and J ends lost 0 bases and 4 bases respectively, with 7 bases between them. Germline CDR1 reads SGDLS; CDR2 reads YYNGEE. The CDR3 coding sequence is TGTGCCAGCAGCGTAGTTGGTGGAGAGACCCAGTACTTC. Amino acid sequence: CASSVVGGETQYF.

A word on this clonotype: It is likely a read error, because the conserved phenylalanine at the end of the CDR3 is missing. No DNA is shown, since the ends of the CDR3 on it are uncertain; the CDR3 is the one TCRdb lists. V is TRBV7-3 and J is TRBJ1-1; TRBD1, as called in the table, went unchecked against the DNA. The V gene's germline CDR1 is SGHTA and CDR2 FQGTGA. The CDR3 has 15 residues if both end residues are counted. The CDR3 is CASSSSSSDTGELFL.

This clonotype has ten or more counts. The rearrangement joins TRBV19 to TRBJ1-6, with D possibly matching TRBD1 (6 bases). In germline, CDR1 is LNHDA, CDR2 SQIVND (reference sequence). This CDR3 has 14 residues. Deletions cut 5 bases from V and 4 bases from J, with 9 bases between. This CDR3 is CASSRDKYNSPLHF. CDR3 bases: TGTGCCAGTAGTCGGGACAAATATAATTCACCCCTCCACTTT.

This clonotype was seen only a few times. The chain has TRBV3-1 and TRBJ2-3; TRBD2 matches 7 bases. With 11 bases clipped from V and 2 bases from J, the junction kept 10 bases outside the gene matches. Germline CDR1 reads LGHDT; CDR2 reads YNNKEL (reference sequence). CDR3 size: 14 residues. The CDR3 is CAFSGGGPTDTQYF. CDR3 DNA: TGTGCCTTCAGTGGGGGAGGGCCCACAGATACGCAGTATTTT.

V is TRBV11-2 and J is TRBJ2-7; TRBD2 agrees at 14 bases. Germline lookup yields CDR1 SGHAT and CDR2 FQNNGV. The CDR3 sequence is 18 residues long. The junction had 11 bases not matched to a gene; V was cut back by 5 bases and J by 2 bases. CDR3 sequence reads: CASSAGLAGVERAYEQYF. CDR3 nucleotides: TGTGCCAGCAGCGCGGGACTAGCGGGAGTAGAGAGGGCCTACGAGCAGTACTTC.

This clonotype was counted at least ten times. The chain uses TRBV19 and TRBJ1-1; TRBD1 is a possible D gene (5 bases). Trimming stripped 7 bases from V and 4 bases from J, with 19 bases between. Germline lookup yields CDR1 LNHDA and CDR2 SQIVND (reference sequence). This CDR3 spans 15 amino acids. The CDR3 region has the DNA TGTGCCAGTACCCAATCGGGGGTTTTTGGCACTGAAGCTTTCTTT. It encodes CASTQSGVFGTEAFF.

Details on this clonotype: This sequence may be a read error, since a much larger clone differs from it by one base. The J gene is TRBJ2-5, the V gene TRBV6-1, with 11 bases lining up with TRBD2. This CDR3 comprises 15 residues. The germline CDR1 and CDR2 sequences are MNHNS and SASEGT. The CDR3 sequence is CASSVSGGEGETQNF. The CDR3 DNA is TGTGCCAGCAGTGTTAGCGGGGGGGAGGGGGAGACCCAGAACTTC.

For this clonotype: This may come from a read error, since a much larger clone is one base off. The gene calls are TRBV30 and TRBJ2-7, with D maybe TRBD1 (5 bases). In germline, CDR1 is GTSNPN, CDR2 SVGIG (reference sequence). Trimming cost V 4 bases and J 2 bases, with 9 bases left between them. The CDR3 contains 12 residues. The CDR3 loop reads CAWKDTAYEQYF. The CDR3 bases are TGTGCCTGGAAGGACACAGCCTACGAGCAGTACTTC.

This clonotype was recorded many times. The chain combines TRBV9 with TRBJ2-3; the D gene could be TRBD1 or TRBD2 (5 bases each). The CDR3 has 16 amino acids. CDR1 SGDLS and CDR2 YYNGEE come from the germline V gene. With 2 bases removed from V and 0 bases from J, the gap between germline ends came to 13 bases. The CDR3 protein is CASSVGTDPSTDTQYF. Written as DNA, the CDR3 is TGTGCCAGCAGCGTCGGGACGGACCCTAGCACAGATACGCAGTATTTT.

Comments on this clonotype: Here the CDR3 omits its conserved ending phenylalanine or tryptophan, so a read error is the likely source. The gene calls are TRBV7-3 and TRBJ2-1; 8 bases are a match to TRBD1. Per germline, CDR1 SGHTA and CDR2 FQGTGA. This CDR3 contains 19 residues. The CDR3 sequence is CASSLYPPRTGQSYKEQFC. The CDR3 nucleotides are TGTGCCAGCAGCTTATACCCTCCGCGGACAGGGCAATCCTACAAGGAGCAGTTCTGC.

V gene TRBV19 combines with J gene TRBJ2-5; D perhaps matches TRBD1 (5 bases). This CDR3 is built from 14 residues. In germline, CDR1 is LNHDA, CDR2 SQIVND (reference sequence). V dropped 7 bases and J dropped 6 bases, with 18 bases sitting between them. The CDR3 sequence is CASKAQGNAKTQYF. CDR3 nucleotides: TGTGCCAGTAAGGCCCAGGGAAATGCGAAGACCCAGTACTTC.

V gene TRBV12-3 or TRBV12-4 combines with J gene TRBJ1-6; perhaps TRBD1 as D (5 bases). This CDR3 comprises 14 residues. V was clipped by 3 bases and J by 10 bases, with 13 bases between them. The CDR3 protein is CASSLGRRGSPLHF. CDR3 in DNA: TGTGCCAGCAGTTTGGGGAGGCGGGGGTCACCCCTCCACTTT.